Below are 10 T cell receptor beta chains sequenced from a single sample in a study of OX40 agonist ivuxolimab in advanced cancers. Profiling relied on immunoSEQ multiplex PCR, and the TCRdb table lists in-frame clones only, not all of them. The sample has tens of thousands of clones, approximately 86% seen once. This material consisted of CD4+ or CD8+ T cells sorted from blood, taken in a trial of the OX40 agonist ivuxolimab. Receptors originate from an adult with an advanced solid tumor such as melanoma, head and neck, liver or kidney cancer.

This CDR3 is CASSPGQGMNTEAFF. The CDR3 DNA sequence: TGTGCCAGCAGCCCGGGACAGGGGATGAACACTGAAGCTTTCTTT. This chain connects TRBV7-9 to TRBJ1-1, with 10 bases identical to TRBD1. The CDR3 loop spans 15 amino acids. Germline-derived CDR1 and CDR2 are SEHNR and FQNEAQ (reference sequence). V shed 5 bases, J shed 0 bases, and the junction held 3 bases outside the gene matches.

The chain couples TRBV27 to TRBJ1-1, with 9 bases that match TRBD1. Germline CDR1 reads MNHEY; CDR2 reads SMNVEV (reference sequence). This CDR3 contains 14 residues. The junction had 8 bases not matched to a gene; V was cut back by 4 bases and J by 8 bases. Written as DNA, the CDR3 is TGTGCCAGCAGTTGGACAGGGGATGGCTCAGAAGCTTTCTTT. Translation: CASSWTGDGSEAFF.

In DNA, the CDR3 is TGTGCCAGCAAACTCGGACAGAGCAATCAGCCCCAGCATTTT. Amino acid sequence: CASKLGQSNQPQHF. The gene calls are TRBV7-8 and TRBJ1-5; maybe TRBD1 (6 bases). V was trimmed by 7 bases and J by 1 base, leaving 11 bases between them. The CDR3 is 14 residues long. Germline lookup yields CDR1 SGHVS and CDR2 FQNEAQ.

This chain joins TRBV27 and TRBJ2-1, with 7 bases lining up with TRBD1. This CDR3 is 12 amino acids long. Germline CDR1 MNHEY, CDR2 SMNVEV (reference sequence). V dropped 4 bases and J dropped 9; count of bases not matched to a gene: 3. CDR3 loop: CASSSRQGEQFF. CDR3 nucleotide sequence: TGTGCCAGCAGTTCACGACAGGGTGAGCAGTTCTTC.

J is TRBJ1-1 and V is TRBV28; possibly TRBD1 for D (6 bases). The CDR3 sequence is 14 residues long. The V gene lost 5 bases and the J gene lost 1 base, with 11 bases spanning the gap. Germline-derived CDR1 and CDR2 are MDHEN and SYDVKM. CDR3 nucleotides: TGTGCCAGCAGTGAAACGACAGGGAACACTGAAGCTTTCTTT. Its protein product is CASSETTGNTEAFF.

The genes are TRBV10-3 and TRBJ1-1; D unresolved. This CDR3 has 16 residues. Germline CDR1 and CDR2: ENHRY and SYGVKD. Deletions cut 0 bases from V and 0 bases from J, with 11 bases between. The CDR3 region has the DNA TGTGCCATCAGTGAGTCCTTCGGAGACATGAACACTGAAGCTTTCTTT. Its translation: CAISESFGDMNTEAFF.

The chain combines TRBV5-5 with TRBJ1-5, with 9 bases fitting TRBD1. V trimming: 4 bases; J trimming: 9 bases; junction bases outside the gene matches: 5. The CDR3 runs 13 residues. CDR1 and CDR2 from the germline V gene are SGHKS and YYEKEE (reference sequence). The DNA for the CDR3 is TGTGCCAGCAGCACAGGGGGCGCAGGGCCCCAGCATTTT. Its translation: CASSTGGAGPQHF.

V and J are TRBV5-1 and TRBJ2-5; 9 bases align to TRBD1. The CDR3 is 14 residues long. Trimming cost V 4 bases and J 4 bases; bases outside gene matches: 5. CDR1 and CDR2 from the germline V gene are SGHRS and YFSETQ. The CDR3 DNA follows: TGCGCCAGCAGCCCCTGGACAGGGGTAGAGACCCAGTACTTC. It specifies CASSPWTGVETQYF.

The genes are TRBV7-3 and TRBJ2-3; 13 nucleotides line up with TRBD2. Trimming at V came to 3 bases and at J to 1 base, leaving 13 bases not matched to a gene. The CDR3 spans 20 residues. Germline-derived CDR1 and CDR2 are SGHTA and FQGTGA. In DNA, the CDR3 is TGTGCCAGCAGCTTCCTGTACGGACTAGCGGGAGCAGTGGGCACAGATACGCAGTATTTT. Translation gives CASSFLYGLAGAVGTDTQYF.

The rearrangement joins TRBV27 to TRBJ2-3; no definite D call. This CDR3 contains 13 residues. Germline V lookup: CDR1 MNHEY, CDR2 SMNVEV (reference sequence). V shed 6 bases and J shed 2 bases, with 9 bases lying between them. CDR3 region: CASSHGFTDTQYF. DNA of the CDR3: TGTGCCAGCAGCCACGGATTCACAGATACGCAGTATTTT.